This TCR beta chain emerged from a study of spatial heterogeneity in lung cancer. Study-level findings and limits: Circulating ubiquitous expanded tumor TCRs were observed more frequently at resection than at follow-up.

Remarks on this clonotype: Its antigen is undetermined.

TCR cDNA molecules each carried a unique molecular identifier. TCRdb redid the calling of the 5' RACE reads with MiXCR, one entry per CDR3 protein. The data show some 100,000 distinct CDR3 sequences, 7.5% to 10% seen once. V lost 2 bases to trimming and J lost 1 base, with 9 bases between them. The CDR3 runs to 15 residues. Germline-derived CDR1 and CDR2 are MNHEY and SVGEGT. Time point of the sample: sample taken at primary tumor resection. Unsorted samples of tumor, nontumor lung or frozen PBMC had their whole RNA sequenced. This clonotype was sampled from a male donor with early-stage non-small cell lung cancer. The rearrangement links TRBV6-2 or TRBV6-3 to TRBJ2-1; D may be TRBD1 (6 bases). The sequencing here drew on PBMCs, taken at surgery. CDR3 region: CASSYQGRSYNEQFF. CDR3 bases: TGTGCCAGCAGTTACCAGGGGCGATCCTACAATGAGCAGTTCTTC.